This T cell receptor beta chain was sequenced during a study of CD8 T cells in ankylosing spondylitis. Study results and limitations: A motif in TCR beta, a set of eight or nine highly homologous variants, appeared characteristic of ankylosing spondylitis blood.

The table lists this clonotype with a few counts. As yet, its antigen is unknown. Via MiXCR, TCRdb re-called the 5' RACE reads, giving one row per CDR3 protein. The sample yields approximately 400,000 distinct CDR3 sequences, roughly 26% seen once. Germline V gene sequence: CDR1 DFQATT, CDR2 SNEGSKA (reference sequence). Trimming left V 0 bases short and J 2 bases short, with 13 bases between. The length of the CDR3 is 15 residues. This TCR derives from a male donor with ankylosing spondylitis. This rearrangement joins TRBV20-1 to TRBJ2-5; D is undetermined. The sequencing sample was made of blood, either unsorted or a sorted T cell fraction (not recorded which). Here the CDR3 reads CSARDLQQPQETQYF. In DNA, the CDR3 is TGCAGTGCTAGAGATCTTCAACAGCCTCAAGAGACCCAGTACTTC.